A single sample gave rise to the 3 T cell receptor beta chains below, sequenced in a study of T cells in localized non-small cell lung cancer (TCRdb year 2020). Library method: the immunoSEQ multiplex PCR assay. In its TCRdb copy, this immuneACCESS table keeps in-frame sequences only and misses some clones. Where compared with another copy, unresolved V genes explain less than half of these, and the others have no known cause. Across this sample there are 45,000 to 70,000 clones, with around 86% seen only once. The ten largest account for 4.5% to 5.5% of the sample. Specimen: peripheral blood, collected before any cancer treatment. Receptor source: a woman between 35 and 75 years old with stage I lung adenocarcinoma.

The rearrangement links TRBV6-1 to TRBJ1-4, with unresolved D. The CDR3 covers 15 residues. Trimming took off 1 base at V and 4 bases at J, with 10 bases between the two ends. In germline, CDR1 is MNHNS, CDR2 SASEGT. The CDR3 nucleotides read TGTGCCAGCAGTGAAGAAAGCGGCAATAATGAAAAACTGTTTTTT. Protein: CASSEESGNNEKLFF.

The chain combines TRBV28 with TRBJ1-1; D is unresolved. The germline CDR1 and CDR2 sequences are MDHEN and SYDVKM. CDR3 length equals 14 residues. Trimming pared 2 bases from V and 1 base from J, leaving 8 bases between. The CDR3 reads CASSLGQKNTEAFF. CDR3 sequence (DNA): TGTGCCAGCAGTTTAGGGCAGAAGAACACTGAAGCTTTCTTT.

The chain has TRBV9 and TRBJ2-2, with D possibly being TRBD1 (6 bases). V gave up 3 bases and J gave up 4 bases, with 13 bases separating them. The CDR3 contains 15 residues. From germline, CDR1 is SGDLS and CDR2 YYNGEE. In DNA, the CDR3 is TGTGCCAGCAGCGCGTGGGACACCCCCACCGGGGAGCTGTTTTTT. This translates into CASSAWDTPTGELFF.